This TCR beta chain came from a study of blood T cell repertoires in COVID-19. The wider study: Samples of COVID-19 (acute and convalescent) were obtained from the United States, Italy and Spain. PBMCs, B-cell-depleted T cells, or T cells provided the cDNA or gDNA that made up the material.

The authors' processing: Estimation of nucleated cell counts relied on the amplification of reference gene primers. Here immunoSEQ multiplex PCR was the method, and the copy in TCRdb shows in-frame clones only, minus some. From that table come the V and J calls and clone size; the DNA was used to work out D and trimming. The data hold tens of thousands of clones, with about 90% observed a single time. Germline V gives CDR1 SEHNR, CDR2 FQNEAQ (reference sequence). V lost 7 bases to trimming and J lost 4 bases; unmatched junction nucleotides: 4. The CDR3 covers 13 residues. The chain employs TRBV7-9 and TRBJ2-3; TRBD2 matches at 8 bases. The sample comprised peripheral blood. This clonotype was sampled from a human donor in a cohort sampled during active COVID-19. The CDR3 sequence: CASTPGGADTQYF. The CDR3 DNA sequence: TGTGCCAGCACCCCGGGGGGGGCAGATACGCAGTATTTT.